These 10 T cell receptor beta chains were all obtained from the same sample, sequenced in a study of Graves' ophthalmopathy and Graves' hyperthyroidism. RNA transcripts yielded amplified TCR beta CDR3 regions. Second-round multiplex PCR followed a first-round RT-PCR using HTBI primers. TCRdb redid the calling of the multiplex PCR reads with MiXCR, one entry per CDR3 protein. The sample has 200,000 to 250,000 distinct CDR3 sequences, about a fifth seen once. Sequencing was performed on peripheral blood. These receptors originate from a woman aged 50 to 65 with Graves' ophthalmopathy.

This clonotype was seen at least ten times. The gene calls are TRBV6-1 and TRBJ2-5; tentative D call: TRBD2 (5 bases). The germline V gene has CDR1 MNHNS and CDR2 SASEGT. Deletions cut 3 bases from V and 5 bases from J, with 16 bases between. The CDR3 is made up of 15 amino acids. The CDR3 DNA follows: TGTGCCAGCAGTGAGTTTCGGTGGACTGAGGAGACCCAGTACTTC. Its protein product is CASSEFRWTEETQYF.

This clonotype was recorded a few times. This chain joins TRBV3-1 and TRBJ2-7, with a weak D call TRBD2 (6 bases). The CDR3 is 13 amino acids. Germline CDR1 and CDR2: LGHDT and YNNKEL (reference sequence). With 5 bases removed from V and 7 bases from J, the gap between germline ends came to 15 bases. The CDR3 coding sequence is TGTGCCAGCAGCGTCGGAGGGTTTGGGGAGCAGTACTTC. It yields the protein CASSVGGFGEQYF.

Ten or more counts support this clonotype. The chain has TRBV29-1 and TRBJ2-7; TRBD1 matches at 10 bases. The CDR3 has 12 amino acids. Germline CDR1 reads SQVTM; CDR2 reads ANQGSEA. Trimming cost V 7 bases and J 3 bases; bases outside gene matches: 3. CDR3 loop: CSAGQGSYEQYF. DNA for the CDR3: TGCAGCGCGGGACAGGGGAGCTACGAGCAGTACTTC.

This clonotype was counted between two and nine times. The chain uses TRBV25-1 and TRBJ2-2; weak D call: TRBD1 (5 bases). This CDR3 comprises 12 residues. V was clipped by 6 bases and J by 7 bases, with 9 bases between them. Looked up from germline, CDR1 is MGHDK and CDR2 is SYGVNS. In DNA, the CDR3 is TGTGCCAGCAGCCAGGGAATCGGGGAGCTGTTTTTT. This gives the protein CASSQGIGELFF.

There are many counts of this clonotype. The chain recombines TRBV2 with TRBJ2-5; 7 bases agree with TRBD1. V was pared by 5 bases and J by 7 bases, with 13 bases of the junction left unmatched. The CDR3 length is 15 residues. CDR1 is SNHLY, CDR2 FYNNEI, per germline. CDR3 protein: CASSSDRARVGTQYF. CDR3 coding DNA: TGTGCCAGCAGTTCTGACAGGGCACGGGTGGGGACCCAGTACTTC.

This clonotype was counted between two and nine times. This chain links TRBV5-1 with TRBJ2-2; TRBD2 might be the D (6 bases). The CDR3 totals 16 residues. Trimming stripped 0 bases from V and 5 bases from J, with 14 bases between. Looked up from germline, CDR1 is SGHRS and CDR2 is YFSETQ. The CDR3 reads CASSLVWQGGTGELFF. In nucleotides, the CDR3 is TGCGCCAGCAGCTTGGTCTGGCAGGGAGGAACCGGGGAGCTGTTTTTT.

The chain joins TRBV7-9 to TRBJ2-5, with TRBD1 matching 11 bases. From germline, CDR1 is SEHNR and CDR2 FQNEAQ (reference sequence). This CDR3 contains 15 residues. The trim removed 2 bases at V and 4 bases at J, leaving 3 bases unmatched. The CDR3 coding sequence is TGTGCCAGCAGCTTAAGGACAGGGGGCGGAGAGACCCAGTACTTC. This translates into CASSLRTGGGETQYF.

This sequence joins TRBV6-1 and TRBJ2-7; 8 nucleotides agree with TRBD1. Germline V gene lookup returns CDR1 MNHNS and CDR2 SASEGT. The J segment lost 4 bases and the V segment lost 4 bases, leaving 9 bases of the junction unmatched. This CDR3 is built from 15 residues. The CDR3 is CASSVGQGIRYEQYF. The CDR3, as DNA: TGTGCCAGCAGTGTCGGACAGGGAATTAGGTACGAGCAGTACTTC.

This clonotype was detected many times. This chain's CDR3 is CAAIRTKVAMNTEAFF. CDR3 nucleotide sequence: TGTGCCGCAATCCGGACCAAAGTCGCCATGAACACTGAAGCTTTCTTT. The chain has TRBV28 and TRBJ1-1; no clear D gene. This CDR3 spans 16 amino acids. Germline V gene lookup returns CDR1 MDHEN and CDR2 SYDVKM. The germline V and J ends were trimmed by 11 bases and 0 bases, with 22 bases remaining between them.

This clonotype was found many times. The CDR3 is CASSSPRQVGEAFF. The CDR3 region has the DNA TGTGCCAGCAGTTCTCCTCGACAGGTTGGTGAAGCTTTCTTT. V gene TRBV28 combines with J gene TRBJ1-1; D is perhaps TRBD1 (6 bases). Trimming removed 4 bases at V and 7 bases at J, with 16 bases between. The CDR3 consists of 14 residues. Germline V CDR1 and CDR2: MDHEN, SYDVKM. Full variable domain (rest looked up from reference TRBV28 and TRBJ1-1): DVKVTQSSRYLVKRTGEKVFLECVQDMDHENMFWYRQDPGLGLRLIYFSYDVKMKEKGDIPEGYSVSREKKERFSLILESASTNQTSMYLCASSSPRQVGEAFFGQGTRLTVV.